Given below is one T cell receptor (beta chain) in context. Its antigen is not known. Amplification used 60 Vbeta primers and 13 Jbeta primers. Repertoires were generated with immunoSEQ multiplex PCR, while TCRdb's copy carries only in-frame clones and drops some. The data hold 150,000 to 200,000 clones, with approximately 81% observed a single time. This sample is part of a study of cytomegalovirus exposure and HLA in healthy donors. As for the study in general: Approximately 180 million T cells yielded roughly 100 million unique TCR beta sequences, as an earlier analysis found. Findings and limits, study-wide: Earlier analysis yielded a pattern in which most TCR beta V segments were productive about 87% or about 30% of the time. An analysis that came later showed most CMV-associated TCR beta chains appearing HLA-restricted.

With 4 bases removed from V and 6 bases from J, the gap between germline ends came to 16 bases. The CDR3 sequence is 15 residues long. Germline V gives CDR1 SNHLY, CDR2 FYNNEI. This receptor was identified in a male donor in good health and CMV-seronegative. The rearrangement uses TRBV2 and TRBJ2-1, with D possibly TRBD1 on 6 matching bases. The sample consisted of PBMCs. The CDR3 DNA reads TGTGCCAGCAGTGCCAGAAAGGGGGATAGCAATGAGCAGTTCTTC. This codes for CASSARKGDSNEQFF. Full variable domain (missing parts from reference TRBV2 and TRBJ2-1): EPEVTQTPSHQVTQMGQEVILRCVPISNHLYFYWYRQILGQKVEFLVSFYNNEISEKSEIFDDQFSVERPDGSNFTLKIRSTKLEDSAMYFCASSARKGDSNEQFFGPGTRLTVL.